The 9 T cell receptor beta chains given below trace back to one sample, sequenced in a study of CD8+ T cells in alopecia areata. Treatment: oral pan-JAK inhibitor, 5-10 mg twice daily. After isolation, RNA underwent reverse transcription to generate cDNA as the sequencing template. The protocol was immunoSEQ multiplex PCR, while the TCRdb copy is restricted to in-frame clones and leaves out a portion. Counted here are fewer than 250,000 clones, 50% to 60% occurring once; the ten biggest clones make up roughly 0.71%. Sequences were derived from CD4+ T cells sorted from blood, sampled at week 4, from a patient treated with tofacitinib. The receptor set was obtained from a human donor with alopecia areata.

The chain has TRBV9 and TRBJ2-2; D ambiguous. The CDR3 spans 14 residues. The germline V and J ends were trimmed by 6 bases and 0 bases, with 9 bases remaining between them. The germline V gene has CDR1 SGDLS and CDR2 YYNGEE. The CDR3 reads CASTSTPNTGELFF. CDR3 in DNA: TGTGCCAGCACAAGCACACCGAACACCGGGGAGCTGTTTTTT.

This chain uses TRBV5-1 with TRBJ2-7, with 11 bases fitting TRBD2. Germline V gene sequence: CDR1 SGHRS, CDR2 YFSETQ. V was clipped by 4 bases and J by 5 bases; unmatched bases: 8. The CDR3 sequence is 15 residues long. The CDR3 sequence is CASSQTSGRSDEQYF. The CDR3 bases are TGCGCCAGCAGCCAAACTAGCGGGAGATCAGACGAGCAGTACTTC. Complete variable domain (other parts from reference TRBV5-1 and TRBJ2-7): KAGVTQTPRYLIKTRGQQVTLSCSPISGHRSVSWYQQTPGQGLQFLFEYFSETQRNKGNFPGRFSGRQFSNSRSEMNVSTLELGDSALYLCASSQTSGRSDEQYFGPGTRLTVT.

The V and J genes are TRBV5-1 and TRBJ2-5, with TRBD2 identical over 7 bases. The DNA end lines up better with TRBJ2-7; the J call may be wrong. CDR1 is SGHRS, CDR2 YFSETQ, per germline. This CDR3 comprises 14 residues. The CDR3 DNA reads TGCGCCAGCAGCCCACTAGCGTCTTCCTACGAGCAGTACTTC. Translation: CASSPLASSYEQYF.

The chain has TRBV11-2 and TRBJ2-5; D unresolved. Trimming took off 6 bases at V and 1 base at J, with 12 bases between the two ends. CDR3 length: 14 residues. CDR1 and CDR2 (germline): SGHAT, FQNNGV. The CDR3 DNA sequence: TGTGCCAGCAGTTTCCGGACGTTCCAAGAGACCCAGTACTTC. This translates into CASSFRTFQETQYF.

In this sample, this clone turned up a few times. The chain joins TRBV2 to TRBJ1-5; 9 bases fit TRBD1. Looked up from germline, CDR1 is SNHLY and CDR2 is FYNNEI. V gave up 7 bases and J gave up 1 base; unmatched junction bases: 8. This CDR3 region has 16 residues. The CDR3 reads CASKEQGALSNQPQHF. CDR3 DNA sequence: TGTGCCAGCAAGGAACAGGGGGCTTTAAGCAATCAGCCCCAGCATTTT.

The chain carries TRBV30 and TRBJ1-2, with unresolved D. This CDR3 is 13 amino acids long. With 1 base removed from V and 8 bases from J, the gap between germline ends came to 14 bases. The germline gives CDR1 GTSNPN, CDR2 SVGIG (reference sequence). CDR3 in DNA: TGTGCCTGGAGTGACCAGTCCTCTCGGGGCTACACCTTC. Protein product: CAWSDQSSRGYTF.

V is TRBV30 and J is TRBJ1-4, with a tentative D call TRBD1 (5 bases). V was shortened by 3 bases and J by 7 bases, with 15 bases between the two germline ends. The CDR3 is made up of 14 amino acids. Germline V CDR1 and CDR2: GTSNPN, SVGIG (reference sequence). For the CDR3, the DNA is TGTGCCTGGAGCCCCGATAGGGGAGGTGAAAAACTGTTTTTT. Its translation is CAWSPDRGGEKLFF.

This clone was picked up a small number of times. The chain is built from TRBV2 and TRBJ2-2, with D maybe TRBD1 (6 bases). CDR1 is SNHLY and CDR2 is FYNNEI in the germline V gene. V lost 6 bases and J 5 bases, leaving 7 bases between the germline ends. The CDR3 sequence is 12 residues long. CDR3 protein: CASSGQTGELFF. The DNA of the CDR3 is TGTGCCAGCAGCGGACAGACCGGGGAGCTGTTTTTT.

The genes are TRBV7-2 and TRBJ1-2; D gene ambiguous. This CDR3 contains 13 residues. Germline V lookup: CDR1 SGHTA, CDR2 FQGNSA. V was pared by 5 bases and J by 2 bases, with 9 bases between. The CDR3 region is CASSPNNNYGYTF. The CDR3 nucleotides are TGTGCCAGCAGCCCTAACAACAACTATGGCTACACCTTC.